This T cell receptor beta chain was profiled in a study of regulatory T cells in long-lasting Graves disease. Researchers made TCR beta libraries by using iRepertoire HTBI primers and running Arm-PCR on CDR3 regions. In TCRdb, the multiplex PCR reads were re-called with MiXCR into one record per CDR3 protein. The repertoire holds roughly 500,000 distinct CDR3 sequences, with more than 10% as singletons. This clonotype is a singleton in its sample. Trimming removed 1 base from V and 11 bases from J, with 14 bases in between. CDR3 length: 12 residues. Germline V gene lookup returns CDR1 DFQATT and CDR2 SNEGSKA (reference sequence). Specified time point: newly diagnosed GD, antithyroid drugs for less than 3 months. The authors made the TCR library using RNA they extracted from PBMCs. These data were also filed under a second study, of T cells in Graves' hyperthyroidism and ophthalmopathy. From that study: The hyperthyroidism patients had all been newly diagnosed, and their disease duration was under 2 months. Their ages ranged from 18 to 65 years. Most clonotypes expanded in thyroid above 0.001 were likewise present in blood.

The chain is built from TRBV20-1 and TRBJ1-1; possible D gene TRBD1, 5 bases. The TCR sequence derives from a woman aged 25 to 39 with Graves disease. The source was peripheral blood mononuclear cells (PBMCs), collected at new diagnosis, from a patient treated with antithyroid drugs. In DNA form, the CDR3 reads TGCAGTGCTAGAGTAGGGGAGCTCAGGGCTTTCTTT. Translating gives CSARVGELRAFF.